This TCR beta chain was sequenced for a study of blood T cells in healthy people across ages. This clonotype was found a few times. Antigen unknown. Alongside a J-beta primer mix, a sample-barcoded 5' primer served in a second PCR lasting roughly 7 to 12 cycles. TCRdb re-called the 5' RACE reads with MiXCR, one entry per CDR3 protein. The sample yields nearly 800,000 distinct CDR3 sequences, 20% to 25% seen once. With 0 bases removed from V and 1 base from J, the gap between germline ends came to 10 bases. This CDR3 has 15 residues. CDR1 and CDR2 (germline): SGDLS, YYNGEE. Study outcomes and limitations: The study lacked donor CMV status, which possibly confounded expanded clonotype changes.

The same specimen was also included in a second study, on T cells of mothers and their children. Per that paper: Donation was provided by three healthy Caucasian mothers along with their six children.

This clonotype was obtained from a boy younger than 18 in good health. Input material: blood. V and J are TRBV9 and TRBJ1-1; the D is unclear. CDR3 sequence (DNA): TGTGCCAGCAGCGTAGATGTGGTGGGGAACACTGAAGCTTTCTTT. It encodes CASSVDVVGNTEAFF. Based on the CDR3 plus reference TRBV9 and TRBJ1-1, the full variable domain is DSGVTQTPKHLITATGQRVTLRCSPRSGDLSVYWYQQSLDQGLQFLIQYYNGEERAKGNILERFSAQQFPDLHSELNLSSLELGDSALYFCASSVDVVGNTEAFFGQGTRLTVV.